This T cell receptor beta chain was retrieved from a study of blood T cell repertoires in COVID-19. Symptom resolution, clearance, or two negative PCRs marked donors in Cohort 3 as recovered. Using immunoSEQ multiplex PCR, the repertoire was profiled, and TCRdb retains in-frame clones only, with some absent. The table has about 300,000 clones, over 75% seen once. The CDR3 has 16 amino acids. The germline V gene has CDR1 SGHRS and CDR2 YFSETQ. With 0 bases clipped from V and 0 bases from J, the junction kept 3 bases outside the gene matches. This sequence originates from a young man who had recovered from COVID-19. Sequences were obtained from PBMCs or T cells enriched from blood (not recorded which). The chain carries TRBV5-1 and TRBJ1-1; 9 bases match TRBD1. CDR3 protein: CASSLVTGGLNTEAFF. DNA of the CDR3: TGCGCCAGCAGCTTGGTGACAGGGGGATTGAACACTGAAGCTTTCTTT.